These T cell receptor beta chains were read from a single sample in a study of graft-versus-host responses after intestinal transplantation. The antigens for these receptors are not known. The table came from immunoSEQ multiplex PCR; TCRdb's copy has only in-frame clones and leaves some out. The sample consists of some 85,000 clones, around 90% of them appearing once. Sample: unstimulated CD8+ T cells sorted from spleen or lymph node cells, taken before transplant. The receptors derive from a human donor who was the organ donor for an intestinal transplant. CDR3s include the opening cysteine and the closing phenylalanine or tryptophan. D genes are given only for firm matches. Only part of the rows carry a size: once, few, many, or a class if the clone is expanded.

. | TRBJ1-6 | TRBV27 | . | CASGIRGENNSPLHF | TGTGCCAGCGGCATCAGGGGCGAGAATAATTCACCCCTCCACTTT
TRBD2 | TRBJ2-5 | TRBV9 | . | CASSVGIRASGGAGETQYF | TGTGCCAGCAGCGTAGGGATAAGGGCTAGCGGGGGGGCCGGAGAGACCCAGTACTTC
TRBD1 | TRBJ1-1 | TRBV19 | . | CASIPGGGSAFF | TGTGCCAGTATTCCGGGAGGGGGCTCAGCTTTCTTT
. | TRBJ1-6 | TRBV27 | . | CASSTTGTPLHF | TGTGCCAGCAGTACGACCGGGACACCCCTCCACTTT
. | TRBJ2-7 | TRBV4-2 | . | CASSQDIAVSSEQYF | TGTGCCAGCAGCCAAGATATAGCAGTTTCTTCCGAGCAGTACTTC
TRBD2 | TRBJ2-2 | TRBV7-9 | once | CASSSGGDTGELFF | TGTGCCAGCTCGAGCGGGGGGGATACCGGGGAGCTGTTTTTT
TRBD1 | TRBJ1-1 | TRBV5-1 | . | CASSSITGEGEAFF | TGCGCCAGCAGCTCCATTACAGGGGAAGGAGAAGCTTTCTTT
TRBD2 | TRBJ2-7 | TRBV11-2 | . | CASSTGLAGGPTYEQYF | TGTGCCAGCAGCACCGGACTAGCGGGGGGCCCGACCTACGAGCAGTACTTC
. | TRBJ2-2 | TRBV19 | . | CASSIGTGSSGELFF | TGTGCCAGTAGTATAGGTACAGGGTCCTCCGGGGAGCTGTTTTTT
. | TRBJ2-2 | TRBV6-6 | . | CASTPGDTGELFF | TGTGCCAGCACCCCCGGAGACACCGGGGAGCTGTTTTTT
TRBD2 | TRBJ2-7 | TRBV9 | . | CASSPEGLAPYEQYF | TGTGCCAGCAGCCCAGAGGGACTAGCTCCGTACGAGCAGTACTTC
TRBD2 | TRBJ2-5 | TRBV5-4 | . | CASSLYGTSGGAETQYF | TGTGCCAGCAGCTTGTACGGGACTAGCGGGGGGGCGGAGACCCAGTACTTC
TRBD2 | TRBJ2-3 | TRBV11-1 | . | CASSLAVFASGGTDTQYF | TGTGCCAGCAGCTTAGCGGTGTTTGCTAGCGGGGGTACAGATACGCAGTATTTT
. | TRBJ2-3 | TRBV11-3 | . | CASSPGDTDTQYF | TGTGCCAGCAGCCCGGGGGACACAGATACGCAGTATTTT
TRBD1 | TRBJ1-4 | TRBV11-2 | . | CASSPRTGGKEKLFF | TGTGCCAGCAGCCCGCGGACAGGGGGCAAAGAAAAACTGTTTTTT
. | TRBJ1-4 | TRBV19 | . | CASSIGEGLFF | TGTGCCAGTAGTATCGGGGAGGGACTGTTTTTT
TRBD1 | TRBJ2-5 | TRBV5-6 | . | CASSTGDIETQYF | TGTGCCAGCAGCACAGGGGATATTGAAACCCAGTACTTC
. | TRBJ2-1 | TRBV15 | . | CATSSPVWGVIEQFF | TGTGCCACCAGCAGCCCTGTGTGGGGGGTCATAGAGCAGTTCTTC
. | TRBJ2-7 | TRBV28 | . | CASRRRKSSYEQYF | TGTGCCAGCAGGAGGCGGAAAAGCTCCTACGAGCAGTACTTC
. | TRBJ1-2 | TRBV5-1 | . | CASSREPEGGYTF | TGCGCCAGCAGCAGGGAGCCAGAAGGTGGCTACACCTTC
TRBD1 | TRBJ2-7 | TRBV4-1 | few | CASSQTGRYGEQYF | TGCGCCAGCAGCCAGACAGGGCGGTATGGCGAGCAGTACTTC
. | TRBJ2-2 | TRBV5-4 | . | CASSLRGGGELFF | TGTGCCAGCAGCTTGAGGGGAGGAGGGGAGCTGTTTTTT
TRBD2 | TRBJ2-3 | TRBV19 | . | CASSIVAGTTDTQYF | TGTGCCAGTAGTATAGTAGCGGGGACCACAGATACGCAGTATTTT
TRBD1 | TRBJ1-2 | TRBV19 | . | CARACDRGFYGYTF | TGTGCCAGGGCTTGCGACAGGGGGTTCTATGGCTACACCTTC
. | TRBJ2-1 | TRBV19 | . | CASSPGQYNEQFF | TGTGCCAGTAGCCCAGGACAGTACAATGAGCAGTTCTTC
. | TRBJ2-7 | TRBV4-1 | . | CASSQGGSYEQYF | TGCGCCAGCAGCCAGGGGGGCTCCTACGAGCAGTACTTC
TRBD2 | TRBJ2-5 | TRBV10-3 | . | CAIRSGLEETQYF | TGTGCCATCAGGAGCGGACTAGAGGAGACCCAGTACTTC
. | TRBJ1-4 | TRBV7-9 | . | CASSYRQDFNEKLFF | TGTGCCAGCAGCTACCGACAGGACTTTAATGAAAAACTGTTTTTT
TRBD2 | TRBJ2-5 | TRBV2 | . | CASSGLEGETQYF | TGTGCCAGCAGCGGACTAGAAGGGGAGACCCAGTACTTC